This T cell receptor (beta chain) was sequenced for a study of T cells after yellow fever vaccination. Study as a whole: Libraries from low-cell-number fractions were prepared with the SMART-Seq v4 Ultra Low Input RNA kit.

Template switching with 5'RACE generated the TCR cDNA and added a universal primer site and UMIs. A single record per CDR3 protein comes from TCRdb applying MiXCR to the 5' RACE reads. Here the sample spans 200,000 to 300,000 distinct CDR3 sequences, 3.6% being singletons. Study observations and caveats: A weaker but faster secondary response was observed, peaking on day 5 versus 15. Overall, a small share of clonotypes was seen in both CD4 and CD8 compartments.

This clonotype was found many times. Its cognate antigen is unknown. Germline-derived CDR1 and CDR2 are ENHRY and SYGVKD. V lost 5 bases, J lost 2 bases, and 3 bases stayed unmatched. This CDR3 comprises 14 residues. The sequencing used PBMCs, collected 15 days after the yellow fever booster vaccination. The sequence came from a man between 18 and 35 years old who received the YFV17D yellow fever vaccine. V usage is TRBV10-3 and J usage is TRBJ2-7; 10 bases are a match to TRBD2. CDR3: CAISFSGGTYEQYF. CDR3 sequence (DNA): TGTGCCATCAGTTTTAGCGGGGGGACCTACGAGCAGTACTTC.